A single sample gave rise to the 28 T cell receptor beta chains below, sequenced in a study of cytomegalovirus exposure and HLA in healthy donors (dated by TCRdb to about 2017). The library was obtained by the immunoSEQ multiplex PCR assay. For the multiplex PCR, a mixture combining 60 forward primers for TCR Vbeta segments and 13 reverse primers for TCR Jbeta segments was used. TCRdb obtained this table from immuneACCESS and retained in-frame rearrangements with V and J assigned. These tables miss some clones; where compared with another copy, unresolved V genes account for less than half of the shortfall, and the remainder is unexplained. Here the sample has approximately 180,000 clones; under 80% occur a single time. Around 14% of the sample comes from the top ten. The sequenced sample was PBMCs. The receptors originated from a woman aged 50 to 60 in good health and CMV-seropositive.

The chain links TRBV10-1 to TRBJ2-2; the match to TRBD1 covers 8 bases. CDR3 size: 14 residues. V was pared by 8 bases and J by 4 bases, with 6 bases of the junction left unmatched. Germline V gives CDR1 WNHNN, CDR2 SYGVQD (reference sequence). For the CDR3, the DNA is TGCGCCAGCGGCCAGGGGGCTGGCACCGGGGAGCTGTTTTTT. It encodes CASGQGAGTGELFF.

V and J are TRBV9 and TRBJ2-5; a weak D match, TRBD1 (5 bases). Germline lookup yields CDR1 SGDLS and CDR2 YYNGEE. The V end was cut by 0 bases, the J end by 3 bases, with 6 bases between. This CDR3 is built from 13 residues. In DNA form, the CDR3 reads TGTGCCAGCAGCGTAGCCAGGGAAGAGACCCAGTACTTC. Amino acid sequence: CASSVAREETQYF.

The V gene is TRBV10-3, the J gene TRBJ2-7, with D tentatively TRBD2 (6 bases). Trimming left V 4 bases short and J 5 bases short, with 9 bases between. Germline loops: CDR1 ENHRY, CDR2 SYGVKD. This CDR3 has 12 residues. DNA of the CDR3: TGTGCCATCAGTGCTGGGGGGAACGAGCAGTACTTC. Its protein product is CAISAGGNEQYF.

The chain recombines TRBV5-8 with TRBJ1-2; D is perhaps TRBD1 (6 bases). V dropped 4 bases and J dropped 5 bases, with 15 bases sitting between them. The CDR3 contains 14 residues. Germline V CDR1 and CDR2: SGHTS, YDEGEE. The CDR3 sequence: CASSPTGLAYGYTF. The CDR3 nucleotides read TGTGCCAGCAGCCCTACAGGGTTAGCTTATGGCTACACCTTC.

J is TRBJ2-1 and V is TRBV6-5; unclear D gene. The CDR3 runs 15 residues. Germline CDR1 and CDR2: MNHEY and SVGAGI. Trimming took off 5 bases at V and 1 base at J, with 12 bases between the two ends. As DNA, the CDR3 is TGTGCCAGCAGTCGGCTCCAGGTATCCTACAATGAGCAGTTCTTC. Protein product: CASSRLQVSYNEQFF.

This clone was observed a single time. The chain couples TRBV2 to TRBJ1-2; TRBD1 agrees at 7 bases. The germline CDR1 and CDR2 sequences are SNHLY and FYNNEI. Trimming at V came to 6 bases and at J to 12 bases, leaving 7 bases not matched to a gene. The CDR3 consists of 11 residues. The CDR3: CASSSPGTDTF. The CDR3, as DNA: TGTGCCAGCAGCTCGCCCGGGACAGACACCTTC.

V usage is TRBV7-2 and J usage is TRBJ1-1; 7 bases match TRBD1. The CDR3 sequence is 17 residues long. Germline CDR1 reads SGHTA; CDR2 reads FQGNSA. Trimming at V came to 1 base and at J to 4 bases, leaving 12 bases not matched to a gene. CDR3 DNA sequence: TGTGCCAGCAGCTTAGAGGTTACAGGGGAGTTGAGCACTGAAGCTTTCTTT. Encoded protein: CASSLEVTGELSTEAFF.

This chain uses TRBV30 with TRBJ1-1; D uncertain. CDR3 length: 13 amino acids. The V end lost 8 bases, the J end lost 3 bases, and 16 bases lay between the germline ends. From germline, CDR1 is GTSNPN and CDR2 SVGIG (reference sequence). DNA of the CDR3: TGTGCCGGCTTTATGCAGGACTACACTGAAGCTTTCTTT. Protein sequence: CAGFMQDYTEAFF.

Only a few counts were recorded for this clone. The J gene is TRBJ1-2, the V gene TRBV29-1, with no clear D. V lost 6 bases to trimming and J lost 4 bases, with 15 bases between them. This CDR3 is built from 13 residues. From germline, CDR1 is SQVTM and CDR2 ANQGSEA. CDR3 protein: CSVGGERGYGYTF. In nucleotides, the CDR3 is TGCAGCGTGGGCGGGGAACGGGGCTATGGCTACACCTTC.

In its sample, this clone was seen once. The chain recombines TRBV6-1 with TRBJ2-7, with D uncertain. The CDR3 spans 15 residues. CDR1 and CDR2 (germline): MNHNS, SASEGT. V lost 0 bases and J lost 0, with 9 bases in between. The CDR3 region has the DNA TGTGCCAGCAGTGAAGCTTCGGCAGGCTCCTACGAGCAGTACTTC. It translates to CASSEASAGSYEQYF.

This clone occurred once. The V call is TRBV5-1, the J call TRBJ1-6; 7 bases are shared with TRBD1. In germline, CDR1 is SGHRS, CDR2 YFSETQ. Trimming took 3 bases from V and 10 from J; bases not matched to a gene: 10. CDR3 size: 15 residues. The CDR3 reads CASSSQGVRGSPLHF. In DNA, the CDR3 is TGCGCCAGCAGCTCCCAGGGGGTACGAGGGTCACCCCTCCACTTT. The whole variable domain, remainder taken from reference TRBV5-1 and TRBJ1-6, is KAGVTQTPRYLIKTRGQQVTLSCSPISGHRSVSWYQQTPGQGLQFLFEYFSETQRNKGNFPGRFSGRQFSNSRSEMNVSTLELGDSALYLCASSSQGVRGSPLHFGNGTRLTVT.

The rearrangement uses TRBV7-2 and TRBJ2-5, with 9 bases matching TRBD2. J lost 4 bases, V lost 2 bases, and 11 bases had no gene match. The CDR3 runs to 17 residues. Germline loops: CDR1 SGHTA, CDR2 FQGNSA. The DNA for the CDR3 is TGTGCCAGCAGCTTAAGTTTAGCGGGGGTGAACAGAGAGACCCAGTACTTC. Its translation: CASSLSLAGVNRETQYF. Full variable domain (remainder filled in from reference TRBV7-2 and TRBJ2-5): GAGVSQSPSNKVTEKGKDVELRCDPISGHTALYWYRQSLGQGLEFLIYFQGNSAPDKSGLPSDRFSAERTGGSVSTLTIQRTQQEDSAVYLCASSLSLAGVNRETQYFGPGTRLLVL.

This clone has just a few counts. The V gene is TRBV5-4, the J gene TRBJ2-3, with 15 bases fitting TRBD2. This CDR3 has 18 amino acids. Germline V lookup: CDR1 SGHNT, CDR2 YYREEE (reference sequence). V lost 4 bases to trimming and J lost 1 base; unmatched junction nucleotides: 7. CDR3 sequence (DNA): TGTGCCAGCAGCCCCGGGACTAGCGGGGGGCCCGGCACAGATACGCAGTATTTT. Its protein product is CASSPGTSGGPGTDTQYF.

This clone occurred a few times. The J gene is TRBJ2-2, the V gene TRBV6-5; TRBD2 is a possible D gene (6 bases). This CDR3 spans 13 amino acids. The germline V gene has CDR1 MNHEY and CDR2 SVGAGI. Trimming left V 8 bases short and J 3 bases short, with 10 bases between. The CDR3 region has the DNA TGTGCCAGCGGGGAGGCTCACACCGGGGAGCTGTTTTTT. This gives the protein CASGEAHTGELFF.

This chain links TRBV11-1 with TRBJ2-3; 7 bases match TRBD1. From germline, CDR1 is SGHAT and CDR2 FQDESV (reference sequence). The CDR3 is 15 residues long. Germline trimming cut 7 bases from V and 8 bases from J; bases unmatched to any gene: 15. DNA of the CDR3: TGTGCCAGCACTTCTCCGGGACAGCTCGTTTTTACGCAGTATTTT. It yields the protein CASTSPGQLVFTQYF. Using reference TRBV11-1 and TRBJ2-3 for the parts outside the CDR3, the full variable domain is EAEVAQSPRYKITEKSQAVAFWCDPISGHATLYWYRQILGQGPELLVQFQDESVVDDSQLPKDRFSAERLKGVDSTLKIQPAELGDSAMYLCASTSPGQLVFTQYFGPGTRLTVL.

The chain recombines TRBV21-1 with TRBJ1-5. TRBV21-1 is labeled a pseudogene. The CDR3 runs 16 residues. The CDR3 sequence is CASSIKLGRDNQPQHF. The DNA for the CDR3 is TGTGCCAGCAGCATTAAACTAGGGAGGGACAATCAGCCCCAGCATTTT.

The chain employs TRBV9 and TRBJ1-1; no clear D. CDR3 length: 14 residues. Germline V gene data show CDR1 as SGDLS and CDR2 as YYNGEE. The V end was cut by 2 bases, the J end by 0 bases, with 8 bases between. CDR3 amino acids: CASSVNQMNTEAFF. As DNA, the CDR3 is TGTGCCAGCAGCGTGAACCAGATGAACACTGAAGCTTTCTTT.

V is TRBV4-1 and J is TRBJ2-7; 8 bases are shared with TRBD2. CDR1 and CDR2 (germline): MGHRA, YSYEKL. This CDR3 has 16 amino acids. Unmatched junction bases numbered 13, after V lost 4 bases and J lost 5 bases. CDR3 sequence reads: CASSLLLAGSAHEQYF. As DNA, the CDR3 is TGCGCCAGCAGCCTCCTTTTAGCGGGGTCTGCCCACGAGCAGTACTTC.

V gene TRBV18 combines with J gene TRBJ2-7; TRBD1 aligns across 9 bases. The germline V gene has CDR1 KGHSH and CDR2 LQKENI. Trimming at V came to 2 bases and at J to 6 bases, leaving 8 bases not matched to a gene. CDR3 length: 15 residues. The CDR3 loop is CASSPKRGQGGEQYF. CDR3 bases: TGTGCCAGCTCACCAAAGAGGGGACAGGGTGGCGAGCAGTACTTC. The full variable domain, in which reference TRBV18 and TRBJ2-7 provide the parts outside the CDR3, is NAGVMQNPRHLVRRRGQEARLRCSPMKGHSHVYWYRQLPEEGLKFMVYLQKENIIDESGMPKERFSAEFPKEGPSILRIQQVVRGDSAAYFCASSPKRGQGGEQYFGPGTRLTVT.

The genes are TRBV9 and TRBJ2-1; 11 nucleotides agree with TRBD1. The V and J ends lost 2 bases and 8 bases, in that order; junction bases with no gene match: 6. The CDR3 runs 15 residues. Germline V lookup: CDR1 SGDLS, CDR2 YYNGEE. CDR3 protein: CASSVSGQGVYEQFF. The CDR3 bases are TGTGCCAGCAGCGTTTCGGGACAGGGGGTATATGAGCAGTTCTTC.

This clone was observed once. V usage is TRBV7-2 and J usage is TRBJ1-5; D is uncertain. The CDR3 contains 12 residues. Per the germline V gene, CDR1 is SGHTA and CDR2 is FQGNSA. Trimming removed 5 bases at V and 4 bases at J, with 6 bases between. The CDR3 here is CASSLYNQPQHF. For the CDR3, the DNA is TGTGCCAGCAGCCTTTATAATCAGCCCCAGCATTTT.

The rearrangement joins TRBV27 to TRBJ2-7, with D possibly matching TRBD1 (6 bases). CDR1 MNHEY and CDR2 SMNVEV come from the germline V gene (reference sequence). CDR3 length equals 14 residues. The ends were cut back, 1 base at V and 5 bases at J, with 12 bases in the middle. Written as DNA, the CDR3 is TGTGCCAGCAGTTTATTTGCAGGGGACCACGAGCAGTACTTC. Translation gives CASSLFAGDHEQYF.

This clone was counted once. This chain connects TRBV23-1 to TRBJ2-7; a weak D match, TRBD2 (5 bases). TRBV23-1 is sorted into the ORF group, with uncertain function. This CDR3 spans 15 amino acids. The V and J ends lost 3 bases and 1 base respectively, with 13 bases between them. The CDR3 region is CASSQAARESYEQYF. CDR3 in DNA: TGCGCCAGCAGTCAGGCCGCTCGGGAATCCTACGAGCAGTACTTC.

The CDR3 coding sequence is TGTGCCAGCAGCTCTCGACAGGGGACAAGGTACAATGAGCAGTTCTTC. Protein product: CASSSRQGTRYNEQFF. The V call is TRBV7-8, the J call TRBJ2-1; 8 positions match TRBD1. Losses at the gene ends were 4 bases for V and 4 bases for J; bases not matched to a gene: 9. Per germline, CDR1 SGHVS and CDR2 FQNEAQ. CDR3 length: 16 residues.

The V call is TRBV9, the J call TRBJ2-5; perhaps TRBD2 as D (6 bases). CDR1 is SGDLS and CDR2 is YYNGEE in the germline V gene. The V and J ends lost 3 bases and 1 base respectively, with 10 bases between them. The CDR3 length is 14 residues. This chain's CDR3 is CASSAGLFQETQYF. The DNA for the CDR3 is TGTGCCAGCAGCGCGGGACTCTTCCAAGAGACCCAGTACTTC.

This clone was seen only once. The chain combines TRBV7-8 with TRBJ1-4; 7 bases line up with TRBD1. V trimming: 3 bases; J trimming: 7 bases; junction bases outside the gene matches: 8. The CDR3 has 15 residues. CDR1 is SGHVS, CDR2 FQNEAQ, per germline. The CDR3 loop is CASSLGTAYLEKLFF. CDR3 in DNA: TGTGCCAGCAGCTTGGGGACAGCCTATCTTGAAAAACTGTTTTTT.

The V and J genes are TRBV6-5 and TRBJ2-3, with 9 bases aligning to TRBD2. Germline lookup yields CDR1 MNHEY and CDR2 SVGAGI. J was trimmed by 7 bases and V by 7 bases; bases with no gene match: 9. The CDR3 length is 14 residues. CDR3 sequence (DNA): TGTGCCAGCATGGGGGGCGGGGGGGCTTATACGCAGTATTTT. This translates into CASMGGGGAYTQYF.

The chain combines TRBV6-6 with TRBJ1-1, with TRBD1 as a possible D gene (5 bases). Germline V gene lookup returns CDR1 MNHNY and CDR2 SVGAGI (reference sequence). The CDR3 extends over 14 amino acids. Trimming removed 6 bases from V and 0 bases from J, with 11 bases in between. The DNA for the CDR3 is TGTGCCAGCAGCCTCCAGGGTTTGAACACTGAAGCTTTCTTT. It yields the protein CASSLQGLNTEAFF.